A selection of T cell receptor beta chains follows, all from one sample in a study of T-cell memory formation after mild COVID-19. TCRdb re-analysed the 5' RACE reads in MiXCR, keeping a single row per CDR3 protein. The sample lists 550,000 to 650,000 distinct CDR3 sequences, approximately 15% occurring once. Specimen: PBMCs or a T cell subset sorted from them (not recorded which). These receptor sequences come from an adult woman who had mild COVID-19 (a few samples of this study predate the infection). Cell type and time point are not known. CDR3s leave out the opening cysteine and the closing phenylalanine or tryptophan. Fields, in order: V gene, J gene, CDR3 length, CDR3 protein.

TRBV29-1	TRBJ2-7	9	SVLRGHEQY
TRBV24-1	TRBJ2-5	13	ATSDFFGRQETQY
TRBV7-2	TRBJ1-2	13	ASSFPGQENYGYT
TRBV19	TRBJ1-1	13	ASSILGQGAWDAF
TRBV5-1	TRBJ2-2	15	ASSLLAGGPRAGELF
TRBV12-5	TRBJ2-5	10	ASGLGKETQY
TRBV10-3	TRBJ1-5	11	AISEQGNQPQH
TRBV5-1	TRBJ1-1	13	ASSVIRGRIRIAF
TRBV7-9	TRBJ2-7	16	ASSSASGSPTSFYEQY
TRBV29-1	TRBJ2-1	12	SVESQGAYNEQF
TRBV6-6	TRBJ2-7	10	ASSTLDGEQY
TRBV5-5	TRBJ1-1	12	ASSGPGGNTEAF
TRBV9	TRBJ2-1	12	ASGTSGGYNEQF
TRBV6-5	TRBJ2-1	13	ASSLAGGPPSEQF